This entry concerns a single TCR beta chain. No cognate antigen has been identified for it. Nothing much larger sits one base from this clone, and base qualities are not available. Sequences SGHDT (CDR1) and YYEEEE (CDR2) are obtained from the germline V gene. The germline ends are 8 bases apart after V is trimmed by 0 bases and J by 7 bases. CDR3 length: 13 amino acids, cysteine to phenylalanine. Only the CDR3 DNA is retained, 39 bases long and in frame from the first base. The sample belongs to a study of blood T cell repertoires in COVID-19 (dated by TCRdb to the early 2020s). Study-level background: Collaborator samples came from the United States, Italy and Spain and covered acute and convalescent phases of COVID-19. The samples were drawn from the first 160 participants of the ongoing ImmuneRACE study and from 950 to 1,500 subjects provided by 6 global collaborators. The prospective study material was composed of cDNA or gDNA derived from T cells, B-cell-depleted T cells, or PBMCs. Nearly every sample came with metadata listing a de-identified subject ID, COVID-19 status, age in years and sex. The repertoires were made available in a free public database intended to serve as a resource for research on the immune response to SARS-CoV-2. Where HLA class I and class II types were available, the types were taken from metadata supplied by the sample provider, not from assay-based typing. The dataset comprised deeply sampled blood TCRbeta repertoires from subjects exposed to, actively infected with, or recovered from COVID-19.

Enrolling through a virtual design, the prospective study's participants ranged in age from roughly 18 to 89 years and lived across 20 to 25 United States geographic areas. Cohort assignment in the prospective study relied on participant-reported clinical history from a screening survey and a study questionnaire. ImmuneRACE Cohort 3 recovered participants were defined by two consecutive negative NP/OP PCR tests, healthcare professional clearance, or symptom resolution. Mobile phlebotomists in the prospective study collected whole blood, serum and a nasopharyngeal or oropharyngeal swab from every participant. Over an approximately two-month period, participants in the prospective study had the option of providing additional blood draws and questionnaires. Blood samples from the prospective study were shipped frozen or at room temperature prior to DNA extraction. General findings and caveats noted by the study authors: The quantity of clinical and demographic metadata differed by source and by participant and was supplied without curation.

TCRbeta CDR3 regions were amplified from genomic DNA using the immunoSEQ Assay, a bias-controlled multiplex PCR. As for the original processing: The number of nucleated cells in each sample was estimated by amplification of reference gene primers within the assay. To quantify the absolute abundance of each unique TCRbeta CDR3 rearrangement, sequence reads were collapsed and filtered. Productive Simpson clonality was computed per sample as the square root of Simpson's diversity index over productive rearrangements. TCRdb took over this immuneACCESS table, retaining in-frame rearrangements with V and J assigned. Such tables are incomplete; in checked studies, under half of the missing clones stem from an unresolved V gene, and the remainder is unexplained. The DNA was the basis for D and trimming; V, J and clone size are from that table. Here the sample has over 150,000 clones; 87% occur a single time. The ten largest make up about 7% of the sample.

The chain was built from TRBV5-6 and TRBJ2-1; D gene: possibly TRBD2, on 6 matching bases. This sequence originates from a woman aged 45-65 years who had recovered from COVID-19. The sequenced sample consisted of PBMCs or T cells enriched from blood (not recorded which). The DNA sequence is TGTGCCAGCAGCTTGGTACGGGGGAATGAGCAGTTCTTC. Translated, it gives CASSLVRGNEQFF.